This entry describes one T cell receptor beta chain. Per the authors' pipeline: Nucleated cell counts were estimated from reference gene primer amplification. Sequenced by immunoSEQ multiplex PCR; TCRdb stores in-frame clones only, minus some. That table furnishes V, J and clone size, whereas the DNA furnished D and trimming. The profile shows 150,000 to 180,000 clones, about 83% of them singletons. The data are from a study of blood T cell repertoires in COVID-19. The wider study: There were acute and convalescent COVID-19 samples, and they came from the United States, Italy and Spain.

The CDR3 spans 16 residues. V was shortened by 5 bases and J by 2 bases, with 15 bases between the two germline ends. Germline CDR1 SEHNR, CDR2 FQNEAQ (reference sequence). Patients from Seattle were sampled longitudinally, starting during active infection. Material for sequencing was peripheral blood. The chain uses TRBV7-9 and TRBJ2-2; the D gene is possibly TRBD1 (6 bases). The receptor was derived from an older woman with COVID-19, enrolled during active disease. DNA for the CDR3: TGTGCCAGCAGCATCTCCGGCAGGGGAAACACCGGGGAGCTGTTTTTT. As protein: CASSISGRGNTGELFF.